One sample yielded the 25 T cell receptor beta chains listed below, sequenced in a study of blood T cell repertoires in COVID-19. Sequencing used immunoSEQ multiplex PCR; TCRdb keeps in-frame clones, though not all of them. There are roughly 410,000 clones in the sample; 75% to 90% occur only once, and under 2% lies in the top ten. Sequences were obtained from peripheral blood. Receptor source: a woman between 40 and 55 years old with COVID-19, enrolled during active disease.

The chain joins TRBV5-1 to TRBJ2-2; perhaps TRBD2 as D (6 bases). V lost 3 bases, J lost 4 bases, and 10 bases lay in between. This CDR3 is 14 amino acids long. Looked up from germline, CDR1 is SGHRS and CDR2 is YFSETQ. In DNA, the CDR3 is TGCGCCAGCAGCTCCGGGACTCGCACCGGGGAGCTGTTTTTT. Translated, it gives CASSSGTRTGELFF.

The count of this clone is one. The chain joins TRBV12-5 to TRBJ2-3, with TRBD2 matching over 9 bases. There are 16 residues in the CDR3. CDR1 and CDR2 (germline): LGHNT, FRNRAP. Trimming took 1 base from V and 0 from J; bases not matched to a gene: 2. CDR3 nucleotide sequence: TGTGCTAGTGGTTTGGGGCTAGCGGGAAGCACAGATACGCAGTATTTT. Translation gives CASGLGLAGSTDTQYF.

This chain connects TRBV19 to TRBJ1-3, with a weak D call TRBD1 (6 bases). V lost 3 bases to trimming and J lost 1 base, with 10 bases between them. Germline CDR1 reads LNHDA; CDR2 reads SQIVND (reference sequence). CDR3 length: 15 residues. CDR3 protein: CASSIEGGSGNTIYF. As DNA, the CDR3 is TGTGCCAGTAGTATCGAAGGGGGTTCTGGAAACACCATATATTTT.

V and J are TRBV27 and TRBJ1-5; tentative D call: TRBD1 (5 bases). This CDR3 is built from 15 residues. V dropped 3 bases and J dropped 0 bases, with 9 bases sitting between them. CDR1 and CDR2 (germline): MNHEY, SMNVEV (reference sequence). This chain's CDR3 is CASSFGGTSNQPQHF. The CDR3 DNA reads TGTGCCAGCAGTTTCGGAGGGACTAGCAATCAGCCCCAGCATTTT.

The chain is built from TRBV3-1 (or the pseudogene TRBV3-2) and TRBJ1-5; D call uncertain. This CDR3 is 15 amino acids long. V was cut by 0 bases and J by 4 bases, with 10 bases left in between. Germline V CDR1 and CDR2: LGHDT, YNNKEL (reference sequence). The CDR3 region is CASSQDRVLNQPQHF. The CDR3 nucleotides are TGTGCCAGCAGCCAAGATCGGGTATTGAATCAGCCCCAGCATTTT.

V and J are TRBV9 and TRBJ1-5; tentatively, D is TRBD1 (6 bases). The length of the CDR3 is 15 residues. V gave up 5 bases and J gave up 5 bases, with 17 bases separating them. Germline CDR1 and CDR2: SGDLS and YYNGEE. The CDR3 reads CASSHLMDSDQPQHF. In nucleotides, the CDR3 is TGTGCCAGCAGTCACTTGATGGACAGCGATCAGCCCCAGCATTTT.

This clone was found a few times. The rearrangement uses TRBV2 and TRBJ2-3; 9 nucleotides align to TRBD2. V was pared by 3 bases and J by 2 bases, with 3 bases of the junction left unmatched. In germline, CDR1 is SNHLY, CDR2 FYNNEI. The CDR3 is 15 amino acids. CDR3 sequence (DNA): TGTGCCAGCAGTGATGCGGGAGGGTCCACAGATACGCAGTATTTT. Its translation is CASSDAGGSTDTQYF.

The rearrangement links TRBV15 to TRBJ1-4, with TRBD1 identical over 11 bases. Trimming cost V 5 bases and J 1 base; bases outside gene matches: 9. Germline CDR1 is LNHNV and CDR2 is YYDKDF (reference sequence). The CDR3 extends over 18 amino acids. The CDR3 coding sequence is TGTGCCACCAGCGGATGGGCAGGGACAGGGGGAACTAATGAAAAACTGTTTTTT. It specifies CATSGWAGTGGTNEKLFF.

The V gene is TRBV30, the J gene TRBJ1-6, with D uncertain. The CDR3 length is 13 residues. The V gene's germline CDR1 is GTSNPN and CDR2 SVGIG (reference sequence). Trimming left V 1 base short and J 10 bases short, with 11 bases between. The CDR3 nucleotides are TGTGCCTGGAGTGATTTAAGCCCCTCACCCCTCCACTTT. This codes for CAWSDLSPSPLHF.

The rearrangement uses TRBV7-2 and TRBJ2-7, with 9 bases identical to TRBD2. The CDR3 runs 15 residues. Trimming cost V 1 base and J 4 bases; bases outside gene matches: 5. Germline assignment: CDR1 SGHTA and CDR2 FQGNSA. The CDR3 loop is CASSLGASGKYEQYF. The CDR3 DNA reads TGTGCCAGCAGCTTAGGCGCTAGCGGGAAGTACGAGCAGTACTTC.

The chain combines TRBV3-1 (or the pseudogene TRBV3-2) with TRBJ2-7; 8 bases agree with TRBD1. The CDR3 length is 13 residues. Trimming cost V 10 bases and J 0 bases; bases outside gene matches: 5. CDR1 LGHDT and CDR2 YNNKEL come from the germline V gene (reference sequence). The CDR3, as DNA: TGTGCCACCAGGGGGCACAGCTCCTACGAGCAGTACTTC. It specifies CATRGHSSYEQYF.

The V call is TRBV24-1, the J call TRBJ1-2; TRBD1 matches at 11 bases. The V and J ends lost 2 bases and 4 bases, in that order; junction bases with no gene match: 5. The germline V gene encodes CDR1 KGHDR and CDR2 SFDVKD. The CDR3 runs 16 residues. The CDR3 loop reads CATSDSRTGGAYGYTF. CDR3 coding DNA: TGTGCCACCAGTGATTCTCGGACAGGGGGCGCCTATGGCTACACCTTC.

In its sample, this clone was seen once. CDR3 sequence reads: CASSHYRGTSGRNEQFF. The CDR3 DNA reads as TGTGCCAGCAGCCACTATAGAGGGACTAGCGGGCGAAATGAGCAGTTCTTC. This rearrangement joins TRBV3-1 (or the pseudogene TRBV3-2) to TRBJ2-1; 12 bases are shared with TRBD2. In germline, CDR1 is LGHDT, CDR2 YNNKEL (reference sequence). CDR3 length: 17 amino acids. V was clipped by 3 bases and J by 7 bases; unmatched bases: 10.

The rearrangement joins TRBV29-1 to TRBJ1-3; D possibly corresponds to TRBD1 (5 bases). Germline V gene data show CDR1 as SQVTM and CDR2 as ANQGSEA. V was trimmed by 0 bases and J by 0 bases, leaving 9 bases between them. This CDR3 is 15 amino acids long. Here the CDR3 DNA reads TGCAGCGTTGAAGATGGGGCGCTCTCTGGAAACACCATATATTTT. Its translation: CSVEDGALSGNTIYF. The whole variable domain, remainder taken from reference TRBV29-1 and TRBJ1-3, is SAVISQKPSRDICQRGTSLTIQCQVDSQVTMMFWYRQQPGQSLTLIATANQGSEATYESGFVIDKFPISRPNLTFSTLTVSNMSPEDSSIYLCSVEDGALSGNTIYFGEGSWLTVV.

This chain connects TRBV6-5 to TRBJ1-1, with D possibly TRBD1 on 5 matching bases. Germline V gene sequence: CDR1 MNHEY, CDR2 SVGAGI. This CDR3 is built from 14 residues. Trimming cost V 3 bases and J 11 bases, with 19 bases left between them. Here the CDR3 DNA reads TGTGCCAGCAGTTATCAGGGTCAGGTATGGATGGCTTTCTTT. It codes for CASSYQGQVWMAFF.

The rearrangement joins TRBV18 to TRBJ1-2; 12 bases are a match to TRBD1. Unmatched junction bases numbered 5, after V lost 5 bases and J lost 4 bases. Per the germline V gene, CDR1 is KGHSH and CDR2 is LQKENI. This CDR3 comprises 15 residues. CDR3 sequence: CASSEGQGAVYGYTF. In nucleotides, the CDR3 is TGTGCCAGCTCAGAGGGACAGGGGGCCGTCTATGGCTACACCTTC.

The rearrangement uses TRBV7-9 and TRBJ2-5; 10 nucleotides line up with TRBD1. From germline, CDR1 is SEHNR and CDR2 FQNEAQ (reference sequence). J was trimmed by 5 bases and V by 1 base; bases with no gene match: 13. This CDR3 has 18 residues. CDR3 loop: CASSLEGAGTGVWETQYF. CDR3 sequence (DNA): TGTGCCAGCAGCTTAGAGGGGGCCGGGACAGGGGTCTGGGAGACCCAGTACTTC.

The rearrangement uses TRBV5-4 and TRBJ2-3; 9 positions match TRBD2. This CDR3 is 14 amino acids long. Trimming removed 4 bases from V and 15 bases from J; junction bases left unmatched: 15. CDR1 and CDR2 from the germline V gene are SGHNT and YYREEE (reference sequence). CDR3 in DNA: TGTGCCAGCAGCCTGGACATAGCGGGGGAGAGAGAATATTTT. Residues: CASSLDIAGEREYF.

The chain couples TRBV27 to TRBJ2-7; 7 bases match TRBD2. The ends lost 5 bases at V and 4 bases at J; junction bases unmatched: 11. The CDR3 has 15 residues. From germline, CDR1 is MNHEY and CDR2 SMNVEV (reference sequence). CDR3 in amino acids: CASSAVAGVKYEQYF. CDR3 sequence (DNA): TGTGCCAGCAGTGCCGTTGCGGGAGTAAAGTACGAGCAGTACTTC.

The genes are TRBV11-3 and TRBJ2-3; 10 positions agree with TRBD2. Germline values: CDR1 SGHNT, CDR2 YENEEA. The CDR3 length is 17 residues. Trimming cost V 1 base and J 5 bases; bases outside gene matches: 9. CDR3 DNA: TGTGCCAGCAGCTTAGGGACGGGACTAGCGTCAGGAGATACGCAGTATTTT. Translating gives CASSLGTGLASGDTQYF.

This chain's CDR3 is CASSYRGQLVNEKLFF. The CDR3 DNA sequence: TGTGCCAGCAGTTACAGGGGACAGCTGGTTAATGAAAAACTGTTTTTT. This chain joins TRBV6-6 and TRBJ1-4; 7 bases line up with TRBD1. CDR3 length: 16 amino acids. With V trimmed by 2 bases and J by 4 bases, 7 bases remained unmatched. The V gene's germline CDR1 is MNHNY and CDR2 SVGAGI (reference sequence).

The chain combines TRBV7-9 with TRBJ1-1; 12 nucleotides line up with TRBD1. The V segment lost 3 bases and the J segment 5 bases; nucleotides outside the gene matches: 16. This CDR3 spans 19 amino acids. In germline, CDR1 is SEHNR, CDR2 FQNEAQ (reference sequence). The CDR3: CASSLPRVWDRGRRTEAFF. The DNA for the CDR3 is TGTGCCAGCAGCTTGCCCCGAGTCTGGGACAGGGGGCGCCGAACTGAAGCTTTCTTT.

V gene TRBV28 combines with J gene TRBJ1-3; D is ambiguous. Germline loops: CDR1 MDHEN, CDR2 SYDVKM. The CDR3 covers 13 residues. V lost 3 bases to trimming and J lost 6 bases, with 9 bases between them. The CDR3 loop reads CASSFPKVNTIYF. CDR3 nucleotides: TGTGCCAGCAGTTTTCCTAAAGTAAACACCATATATTTT.

The CDR3 sequence is CASSINAGQPQHF. DNA of the CDR3: TGTGCCAGTAGTATAAATGCGGGTCAGCCCCAGCATTTT. The chain carries TRBV19 and TRBJ1-5; D unclear. The CDR3 spans 13 residues. V lost 2 bases and J lost 6, with 8 bases in between. Germline lookup yields CDR1 LNHDA and CDR2 SQIVND (reference sequence).

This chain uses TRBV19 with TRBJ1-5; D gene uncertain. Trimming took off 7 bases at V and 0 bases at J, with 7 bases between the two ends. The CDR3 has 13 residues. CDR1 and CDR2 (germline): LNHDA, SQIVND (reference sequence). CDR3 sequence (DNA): TGTGCCAGTACTAGCACTAGCAATCAGCCCCAGCATTTT. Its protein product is CASTSTSNQPQHF.